The present T cell receptor beta chain was sequenced within a study of T cells in women clearing cervical HPV infection. As for the study in general: Case blood was drawn when the lesion was first found; control blood after infection became undetectable. General study findings and limits: It is unknown whether associations predate infection; no effector/memory or HPV-specific sorting. T-cell numbers per sample were unknown and may explain richness differences.

TCR beta CDR3 amplified by multiplex PCR from roughly 1,100 ng genomic DNA. TCRdb keeps only in-frame clones here, not all; method: immunoSEQ multiplex PCR. The specimen's table records 25,000 to 35,000 clones. Concerning this clone itself: Its matching antigen is unknown. The read comes to an end 3 residues before the CDR3 does, leaving the germline J gene to fill in the end.

Trimming pared 0 bases from V and 8 bases from J, leaving 10 bases between. Per germline, CDR1 SGHRS and CDR2 YFSETQ. CDR3 length: 13 residues. The J gene is TRBJ2-3, the V gene TRBV5-1; D call uncertain. The sequence was obtained from a woman aged 18 to 75 with a cervical HPV16 infection that either progressed to CIN3+ or cleared (not recorded which). Material: blood buffy coat. The sequenced CDR3 bases are TGCGCCAGCAGCTTGGACTCCTCGGGTACG. Translated: CASSLDSSGT. Given in full, the CDR3 is CASSLDSSGTQYF.